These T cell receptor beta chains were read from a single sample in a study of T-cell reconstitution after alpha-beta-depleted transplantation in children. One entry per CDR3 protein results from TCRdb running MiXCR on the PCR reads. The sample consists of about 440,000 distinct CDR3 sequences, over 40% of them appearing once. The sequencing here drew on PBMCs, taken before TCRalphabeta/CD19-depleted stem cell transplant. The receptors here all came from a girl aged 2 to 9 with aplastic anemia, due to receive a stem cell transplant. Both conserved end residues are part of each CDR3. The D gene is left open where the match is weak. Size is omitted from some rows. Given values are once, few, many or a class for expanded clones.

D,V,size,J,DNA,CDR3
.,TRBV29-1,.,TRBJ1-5,TGCAGCGTTGGGGCAGGGAATCAGCCCCAGCATTTT,CSVGAGNQPQHF
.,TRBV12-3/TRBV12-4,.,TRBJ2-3,TGTGCCAGACGACAGTCTAGCACAGATACGCAGTATTTT,CARRQSSTDTQYF
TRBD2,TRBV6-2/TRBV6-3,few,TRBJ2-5,TGTGCCAGCAACAAGGGACTAGCGGGACTGGAGACCCAGTACTTC,CASNKGLAGLETQYF
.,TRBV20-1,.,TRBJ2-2,TGCAGTGCTAGAGAGGGTTTGGGGACCGGGGAGCTGTTTTTT,CSAREGLGTGELFF
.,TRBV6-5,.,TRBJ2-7,TGTGCCAGCAGTTACTCGGGACTGGACTCCTACGAGCAGTACTTC,CASSYSGLDSYEQYF
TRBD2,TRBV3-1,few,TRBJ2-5,TGTGCCAGCAGCCAAGACCTAGCGGGACCTCTAGGGGTGGAGACCCAGTACTTC,CASSQDLAGPLGVETQYF
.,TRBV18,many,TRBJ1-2,TGTGCCAGCTCACCAGGAAGGTCCCCCCATGGCTACACCTTC,CASSPGRSPHGYTF
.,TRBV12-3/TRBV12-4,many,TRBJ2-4,TGTGCCAGCAGTTTAACTGTTGGGGCCAAAAACATTCAGTACTTC,CASSLTVGAKNIQYF
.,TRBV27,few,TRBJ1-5,TGTGCCAGCAGTTATCGGGGGGGATATCAGCCCCAGCATTTT,CASSYRGGYQPQHF
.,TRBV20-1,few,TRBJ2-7,TGCAGTGCGGGGACGCTATGGGAGCAGTACTTC,CSAGTLWEQYF
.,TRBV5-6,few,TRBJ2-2,TGTGCCAGCAGCTTGTGGACAGCTCCCACCGGGGAGCTGTTTTTT,CASSLWTAPTGELFF
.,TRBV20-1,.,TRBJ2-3,TGCAGTGCTGACCCCGGTACGCAGTATTTT,CSADPGTQYF
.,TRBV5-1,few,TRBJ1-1,TGCGCCAGCAGCTACTCCTGGAACACTGAAGCTTTCTTT,CASSYSWNTEAFF
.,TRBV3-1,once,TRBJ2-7,TGTGCCAGCACCGTAGGTACAGGGATCCCCTACGAGCAGTACTTC,CASTVGTGIPYEQYF
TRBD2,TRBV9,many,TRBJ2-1,TGTGCCAGCAGCTTGGGACTAGCGGAAAACAATGAGCAGTTCTTC,CASSLGLAENNEQFF
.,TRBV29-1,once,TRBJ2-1,TGCAGCGTTAAAATGAGGTCCGATGAGCAGTTCTTC,CSVKMRSDEQFF
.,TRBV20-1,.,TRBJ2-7,TGCAGTGCCAACCGGCAGGTGACCTACGAGCAGTACTTC,CSANRQVTYEQYF
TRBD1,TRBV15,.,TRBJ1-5,TGTGCCACCAGCAGAGAGTATCAGGGGACAGGAGGCAATCAGCCCCAGCATTTT,CATSREYQGTGGNQPQHF
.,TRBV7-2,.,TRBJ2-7,TGTGCCAGCAGCGCAACCGGAATCAGCTCCTACGAGCAGTACTTC,CASSATGISSYEQYF
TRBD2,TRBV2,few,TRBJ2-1,TGTGCCAGCAGTGGGCGGGAGAAGTTTTACAATGAGCAGTTCTTC,CASSGREKFYNEQFF
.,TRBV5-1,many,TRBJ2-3,TGCGCCAGCAGCTTGGATCCTAGCCCCCCAGATACGCAGTATTTT,CASSLDPSPPDTQYF
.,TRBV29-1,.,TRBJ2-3,TGCAGCGTTGAGGGGCTGGCGGATACGCAGTATTTT,CSVEGLADTQYF
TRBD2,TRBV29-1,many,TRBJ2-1,TGCAGCGCCGAGCGGGGGAGCTCCTACAATGAGCAGTTCTTC,CSAERGSSYNEQFF
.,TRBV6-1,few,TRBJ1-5,TGTGCCAGCACCACAACCCCGTGGGGGGACAATCAGCCCCAGCATTTT,CASTTTPWGDNQPQHF
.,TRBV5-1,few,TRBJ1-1,TGCGCCAGCAGCTTGGAAGGGGGAGCCGAAGCTTTCTTT,CASSLEGGAEAFF
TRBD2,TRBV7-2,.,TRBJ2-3,TGTGCCAGCAGCTTAGCGATGGTCGGACTAGCGGGGAGAGATACGCAGTATTTT,CASSLAMVGLAGRDTQYF
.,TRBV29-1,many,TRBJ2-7,TGCAGCGGACGGACGGGCGGGACATTACGTGAGCAGTACTTC,CSGRTGGTLREQYF
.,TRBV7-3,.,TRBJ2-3,TGTGCCAGCAGCCCACTAAAGGGAGGCACAGATACGCAGTATTTT,CASSPLKGGTDTQYF
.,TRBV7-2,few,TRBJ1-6,TGTGCCAGCAGCTCCCCAGTCCACTTT,CASSSPVHF
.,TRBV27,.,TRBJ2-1,TGTGCCAGCACCTCCCTAGGCTCCAATGAGCAGTTCTTC,CASTSLGSNEQFF
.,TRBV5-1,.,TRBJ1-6,TGCGCCAGCAGCTTGGAAGATCGAGATAATTCACCCCTCCACTTT,CASSLEDRDNSPLHF
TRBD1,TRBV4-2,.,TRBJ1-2,TGTGCCAGCAGCCAAGAGAGGGACAGGGGCTATGGCTACACCTTC,CASSQERDRGYGYTF
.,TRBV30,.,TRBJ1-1,TGTGCCTGGAGTGAACAGGGCTACACTGAAGCTTTCTTT,CAWSEQGYTEAFF
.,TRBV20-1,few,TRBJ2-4,TGCAGTGCCGAAATGGGGGCGGCCAAAAACATTCAGTACTTC,CSAEMGAAKNIQYF
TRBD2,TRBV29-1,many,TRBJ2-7,TGCAGCGTTTTCTCTAGCGGGAGGGCCTCCTACGAGCAGTACTTC,CSVFSSGRASYEQYF
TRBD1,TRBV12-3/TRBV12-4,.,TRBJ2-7,TGTGCCAGCAGATCATGGACAGGGGGGGCTCACGAGCAGTACTTC,CASRSWTGGAHEQYF
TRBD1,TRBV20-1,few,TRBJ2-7,TGCAGTGCGGGACAGGGACCCCTCGAGCAGTACTTC,CSAGQGPLEQYF
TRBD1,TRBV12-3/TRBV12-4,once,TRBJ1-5,TGTGCCAGCAGTTCGGACAGGGGAGCGGCTCAGCCCCAGCATTTT,CASSSDRGAAQPQHF
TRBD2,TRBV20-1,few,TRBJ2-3,TGCAGTGCTAGCCCTACTAGCGGGAGGTTGAGCGCAGATACGCAGTATTTT,CSASPTSGRLSADTQYF
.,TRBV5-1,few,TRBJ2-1,TGTGCCAGCAGCTTAGCGGGACAGTCCTACAATGAGCAGTTCTTC,CASSLAGQSYNEQFF
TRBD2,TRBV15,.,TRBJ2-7,TGTGCCACCAGCGGGGGTAGCGGGAGAGGGTACGAGCAGTACTTC,CATSGGSGRGYEQYF
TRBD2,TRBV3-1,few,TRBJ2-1,TGTGCCAGCAGCCAAGTTAGCGGGATGAGCTCCTACAATGAGCAGTTCTTC,CASSQVSGMSSYNEQFF
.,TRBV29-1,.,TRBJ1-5,TGCAGCGTTAGGGGGAATAGCAATCAGCCCCAGCATTTT,CSVRGNSNQPQHF
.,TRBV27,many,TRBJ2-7,TGTGCCAGCAGTTTTGCACTAACCTACGAGCAGTACTTC,CASSFALTYEQYF
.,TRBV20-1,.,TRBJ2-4,TGCTGTGCTCCCCCGTATGGAGCCCAGAACAAAAACATTCAGTACTTC,CCAPPYGAQNKNIQYF
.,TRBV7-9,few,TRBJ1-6,TGTGCCAGCAGCTTCGCGGGACGCAGCAATTCACCCCTCCACTTT,CASSFAGRSNSPLHF
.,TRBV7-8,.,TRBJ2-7,TGTGCCAGCAGCTTAGGAGAGGGGAGCTCCTACGAGCAGTACTTC,CASSLGEGSSYEQYF
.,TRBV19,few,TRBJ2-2,TGTGCCAGTAGTCAAAGGCTCTCGCCCACCGGGGAGCTGTTTTTT,CASSQRLSPTGELFF
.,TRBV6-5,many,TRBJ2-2,TGTGCCAGCAGTTACGCCGGGACGGCCAACACCGGGGAGCTGTTTTTT,CASSYAGTANTGELFF